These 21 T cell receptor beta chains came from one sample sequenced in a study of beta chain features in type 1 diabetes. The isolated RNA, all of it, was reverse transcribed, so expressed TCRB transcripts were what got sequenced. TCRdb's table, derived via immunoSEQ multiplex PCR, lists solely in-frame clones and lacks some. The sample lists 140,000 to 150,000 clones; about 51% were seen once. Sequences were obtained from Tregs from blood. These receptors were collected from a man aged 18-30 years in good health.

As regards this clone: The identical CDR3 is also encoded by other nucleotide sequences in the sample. The CDR3: CASSRSYEQYF. The DNA of the CDR3 is TGTGCCAGCAGCCGCTCCTACGAGCAGTACTTC. This chain uses TRBV7-2 with TRBJ2-7; no firm D call. In germline, CDR1 is SGHTA, CDR2 FQGNSA. The V and J ends lost 5 bases and 0 bases respectively, with 2 bases between them. This CDR3 spans 11 amino acids.

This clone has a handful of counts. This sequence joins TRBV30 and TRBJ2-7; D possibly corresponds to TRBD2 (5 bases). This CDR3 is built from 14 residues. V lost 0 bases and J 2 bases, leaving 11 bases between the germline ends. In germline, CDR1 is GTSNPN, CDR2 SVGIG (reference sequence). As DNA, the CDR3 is TGTGCCTGGAGTGTACTAGGTTTCGCCTACGAGCAGTACTTC. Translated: CAWSVLGFAYEQYF.

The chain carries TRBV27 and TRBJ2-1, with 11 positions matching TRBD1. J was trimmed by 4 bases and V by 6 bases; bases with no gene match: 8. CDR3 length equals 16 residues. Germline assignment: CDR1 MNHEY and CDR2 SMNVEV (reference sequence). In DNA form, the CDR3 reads TGTGCCAGCAGGTCCGGGACAGGGGGAGGTTACAATGAGCAGTTCTTC. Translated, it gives CASRSGTGGGYNEQFF.

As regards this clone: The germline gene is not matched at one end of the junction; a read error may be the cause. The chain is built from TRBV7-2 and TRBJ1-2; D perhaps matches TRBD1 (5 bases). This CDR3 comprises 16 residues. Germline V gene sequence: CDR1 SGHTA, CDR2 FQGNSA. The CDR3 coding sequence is TGTGCCAGCAGCCTAGCATCCACCGGGGGTTGGGGCGGCTACACCTTC. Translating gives CASSLASTGGWGGYTF.

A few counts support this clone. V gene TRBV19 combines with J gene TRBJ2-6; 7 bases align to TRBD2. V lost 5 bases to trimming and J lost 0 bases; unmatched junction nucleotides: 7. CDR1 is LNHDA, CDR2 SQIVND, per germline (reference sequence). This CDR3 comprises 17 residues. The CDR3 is CASSAGVLISGANVLTF. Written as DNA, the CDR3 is TGTGCCAGTAGTGCGGGGGTCCTAATCTCTGGGGCCAACGTCCTGACTTTC.

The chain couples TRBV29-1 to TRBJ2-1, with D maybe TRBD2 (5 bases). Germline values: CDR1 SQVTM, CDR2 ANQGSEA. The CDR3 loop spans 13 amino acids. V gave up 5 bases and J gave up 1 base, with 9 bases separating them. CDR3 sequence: CSVNGVSYNEQFF. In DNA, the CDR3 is TGCAGCGTTAACGGGGTATCCTACAATGAGCAGTTCTTC.

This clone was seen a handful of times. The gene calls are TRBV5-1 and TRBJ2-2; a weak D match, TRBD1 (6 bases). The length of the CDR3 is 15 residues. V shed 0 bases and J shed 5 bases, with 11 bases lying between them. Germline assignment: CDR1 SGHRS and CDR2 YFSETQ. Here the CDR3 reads CASSLAGQRTGELFF. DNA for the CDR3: TGCGCCAGCAGCTTGGCCGGACAGAGAACCGGGGAGCTGTTTTTT.

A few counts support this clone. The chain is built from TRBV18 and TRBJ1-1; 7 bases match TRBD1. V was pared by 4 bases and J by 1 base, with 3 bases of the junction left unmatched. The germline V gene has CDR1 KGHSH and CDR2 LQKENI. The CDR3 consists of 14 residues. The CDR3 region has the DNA TGTGCCAGCTCACACAGGGGTCCGAACACTGAAGCTTTCTTT. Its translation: CASSHRGPNTEAFF.

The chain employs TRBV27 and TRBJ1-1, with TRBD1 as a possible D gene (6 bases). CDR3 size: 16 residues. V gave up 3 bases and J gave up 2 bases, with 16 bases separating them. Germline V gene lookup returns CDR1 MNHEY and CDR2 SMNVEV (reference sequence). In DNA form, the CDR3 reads TGTGCCAGCAGTTTCTATGTCGGCAGGGGAAACACTGAAGCTTTCTTT. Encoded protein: CASSFYVGRGNTEAFF.

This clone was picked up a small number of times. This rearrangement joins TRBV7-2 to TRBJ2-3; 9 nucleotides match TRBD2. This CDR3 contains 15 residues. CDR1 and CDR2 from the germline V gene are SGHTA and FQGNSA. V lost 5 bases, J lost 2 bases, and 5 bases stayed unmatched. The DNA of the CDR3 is TGTGCCAGCAGCCGGCCGGGACTAGCCACAGATACGCAGTATTTT. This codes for CASSRPGLATDTQYF.

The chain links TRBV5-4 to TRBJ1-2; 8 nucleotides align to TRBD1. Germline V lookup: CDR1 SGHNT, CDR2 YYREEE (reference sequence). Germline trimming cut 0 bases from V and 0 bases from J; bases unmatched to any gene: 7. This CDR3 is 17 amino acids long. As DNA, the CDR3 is TGTGCCAGCAGCTTGGGGTGGGGGACAGGAACTAACTATGGCTACACCTTC. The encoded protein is CASSLGWGTGTNYGYTF.

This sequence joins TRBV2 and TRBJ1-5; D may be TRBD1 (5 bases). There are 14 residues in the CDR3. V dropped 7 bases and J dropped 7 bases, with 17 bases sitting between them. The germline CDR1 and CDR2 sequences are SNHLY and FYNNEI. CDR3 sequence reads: CASNARRGEQPQHF. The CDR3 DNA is TGTGCCAGCAACGCGAGGAGGGGAGAGCAGCCCCAGCATTTT.

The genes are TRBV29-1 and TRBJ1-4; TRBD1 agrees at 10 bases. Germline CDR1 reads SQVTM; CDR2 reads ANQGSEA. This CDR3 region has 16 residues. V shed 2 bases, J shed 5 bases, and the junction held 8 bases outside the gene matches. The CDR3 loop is CSVENWPGQGNEKLFF. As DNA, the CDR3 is TGCAGCGTTGAAAATTGGCCGGGACAGGGGAATGAAAAACTGTTTTTT.

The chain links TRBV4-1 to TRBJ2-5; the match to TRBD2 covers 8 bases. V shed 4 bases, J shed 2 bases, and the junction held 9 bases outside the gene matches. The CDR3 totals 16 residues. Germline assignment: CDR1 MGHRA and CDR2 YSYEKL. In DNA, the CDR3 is TGCGCCAGCAGCCCTATGGGAGCGGGAGTACAAGAGACCCAGTACTTC. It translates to CASSPMGAGVQETQYF.

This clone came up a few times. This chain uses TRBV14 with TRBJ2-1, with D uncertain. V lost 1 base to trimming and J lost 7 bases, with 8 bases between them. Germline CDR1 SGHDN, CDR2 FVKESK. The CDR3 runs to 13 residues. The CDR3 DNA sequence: TGTGCCAGCAGCCAAGGTTTGGCAAATGAGCAGTTCTTC. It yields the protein CASSQGLANEQFF.

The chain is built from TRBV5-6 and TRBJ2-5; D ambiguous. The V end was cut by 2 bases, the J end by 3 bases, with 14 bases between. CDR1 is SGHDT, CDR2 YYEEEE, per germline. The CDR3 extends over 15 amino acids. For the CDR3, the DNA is TGTGCCAGCAGCTTCTTTCTTAGTACGAAAGAGACCCAGTACTTC. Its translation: CASSFFLSTKETQYF.

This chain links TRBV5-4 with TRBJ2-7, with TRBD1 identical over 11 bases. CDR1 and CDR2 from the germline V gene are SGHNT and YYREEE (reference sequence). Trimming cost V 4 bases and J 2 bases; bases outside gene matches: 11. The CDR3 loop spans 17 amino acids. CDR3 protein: CASSIGQGAATPYEQYF. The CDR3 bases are TGTGCCAGCAGCATAGGACAGGGGGCAGCGACCCCCTACGAGCAGTACTTC.

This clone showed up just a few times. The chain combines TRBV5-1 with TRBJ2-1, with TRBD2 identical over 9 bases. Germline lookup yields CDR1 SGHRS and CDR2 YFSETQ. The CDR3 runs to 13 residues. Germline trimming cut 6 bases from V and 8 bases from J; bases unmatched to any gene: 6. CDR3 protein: CASTRGGGYEQFF. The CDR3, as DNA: TGCGCCAGCACCCGCGGGGGGGGGTATGAGCAGTTCTTC.

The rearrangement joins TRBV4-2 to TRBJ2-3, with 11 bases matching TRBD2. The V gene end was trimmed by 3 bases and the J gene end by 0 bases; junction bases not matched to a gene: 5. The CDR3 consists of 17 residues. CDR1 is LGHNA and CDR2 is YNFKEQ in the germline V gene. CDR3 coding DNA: TGTGCCAGCAGCCATGGTCGACTAGCGGGGAGCACAGATACGCAGTATTTT. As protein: CASSHGRLAGSTDTQYF.

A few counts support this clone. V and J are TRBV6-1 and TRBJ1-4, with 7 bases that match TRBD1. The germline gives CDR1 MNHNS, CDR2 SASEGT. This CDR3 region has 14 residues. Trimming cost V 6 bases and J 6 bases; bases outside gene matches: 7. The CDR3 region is CASRFGTVDEKLFF. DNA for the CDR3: TGTGCCAGCAGATTCGGGACAGTGGATGAAAAACTGTTTTTT.

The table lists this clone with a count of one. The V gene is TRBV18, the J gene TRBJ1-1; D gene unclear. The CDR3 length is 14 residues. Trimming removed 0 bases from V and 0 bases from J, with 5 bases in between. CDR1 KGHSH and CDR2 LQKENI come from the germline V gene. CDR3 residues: CASSPPALNTEAFF. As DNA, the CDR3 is TGTGCCAGCTCACCACCTGCGCTGAACACTGAAGCTTTCTTT. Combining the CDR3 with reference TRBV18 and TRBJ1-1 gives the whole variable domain NAGVMQNPRHLVRRRGQEARLRCSPMKGHSHVYWYRQLPEEGLKFMVYLQKENIIDESGMPKERFSAEFPKEGPSILRIQQVVRGDSAAYFCASSPPALNTEAFFGQGTRLTVV.